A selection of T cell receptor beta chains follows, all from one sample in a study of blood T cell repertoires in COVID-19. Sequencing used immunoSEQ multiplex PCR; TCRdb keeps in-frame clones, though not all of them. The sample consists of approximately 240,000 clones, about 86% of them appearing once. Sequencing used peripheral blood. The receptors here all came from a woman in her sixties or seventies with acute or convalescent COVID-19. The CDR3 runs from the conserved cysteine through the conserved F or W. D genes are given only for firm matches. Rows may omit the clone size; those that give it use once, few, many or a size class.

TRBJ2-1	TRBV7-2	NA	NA	TGTGCCAGCAGCTTGGGGCATGAGCAGTTCTTC	CASSLGHEQFF
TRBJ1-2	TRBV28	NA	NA	TGTGCCAGCAGTTTATCCAGCTATGGCTACACCTTC	CASSLSSYGYTF
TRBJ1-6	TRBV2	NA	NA	TGTGCCAGCAGGGGGGCGGGTTATAATTCACCCCTCCACTTT	CASRGAGYNSPLHF
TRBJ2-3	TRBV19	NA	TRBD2	TGTGCCAGTAGTATAGCACTAGCGGGGGGGCAATATACGCAGTATTTT	CASSIALAGGQYTQYF
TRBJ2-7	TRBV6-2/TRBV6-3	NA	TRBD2	TGTGCCAGCAGTGCCTCCCCGGGACTAGCGGGGGCAGCACGGTTCGCGGACTTC	CASSASPGLAGAARFADF
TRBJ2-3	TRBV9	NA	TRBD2	TGTGCCAACGGGGGGACTAACACAGATACGCAGTATTTT	CANGGTNTDTQYF
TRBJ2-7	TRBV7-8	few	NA	TGTGCCAGCAGCTTAGCGGAGTCGGGGTGGTACGAGCAGTACTTC	CASSLAESGWYEQYF
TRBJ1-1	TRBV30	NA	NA	TGTGCCTGGAGTGTAGGACAGTTTGCTGAAGCTTTCTTT	CAWSVGQFAEAFF
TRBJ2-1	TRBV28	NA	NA	TGTGCCAGCACGCGGAGAGGTTACTCCTACAATGAGCAGTTCTTC	CASTRRGYSYNEQFF
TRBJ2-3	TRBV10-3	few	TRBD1	TGTGCCATCAGTGAGGGCAGGGGGCCCAGAGATACGCAGTATTTT	CAISEGRGPRDTQYF
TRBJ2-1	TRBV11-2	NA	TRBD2	TGTGCCAGCAGCGGGGGTCCTAGCGGGGATGAGCAGTTCTTC	CASSGGPSGDEQFF
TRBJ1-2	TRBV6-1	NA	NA	TGTGCCAGCAGTGAAACGGGAGCCCATATGGGCTACACCTTC	CASSETGAHMGYTF
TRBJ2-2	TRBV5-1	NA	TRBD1	TGCGCCAGCAGCCCAGGACAGGCGAACACCGGGGAGCTGTTTTTT	CASSPGQANTGELFF
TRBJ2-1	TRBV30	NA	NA	TGTGCCTGGAGGGCGGGGTATGAGCAGTTCTTC	CAWRAGYEQFF
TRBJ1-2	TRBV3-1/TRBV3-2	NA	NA	TGTGCCAGCAGCCAAGTGTCTACAGGGTTCGATGGCTACACCTTC	CASSQVSTGFDGYTF
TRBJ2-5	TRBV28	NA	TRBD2	TGTGCCAGCAGTGACGGGACTAGGGTCGCAGAGACCCAGTACTTC	CASSDGTRVAETQYF
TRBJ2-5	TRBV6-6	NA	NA	TGTGCCAGCAGTTTACAATCGGAGACCCAGTACTTC	CASSLQSETQYF
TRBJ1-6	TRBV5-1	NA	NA	TGCGCCAGCAGCACGGAATCCGGGTTTGGGTCACCCCTCCACTTT	CASSTESGFGSPLHF
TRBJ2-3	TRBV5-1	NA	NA	TGCGCCAGCAGCTTAGATCCAGGGGCTAGCACAGATACGCAGTATTTT	CASSLDPGASTDTQYF
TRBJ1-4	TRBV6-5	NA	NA	TGTGCCAGCAGTTACTCCCAGTATGCAACTAATGAAAAACTGTTTTTT	CASSYSQYATNEKLFF
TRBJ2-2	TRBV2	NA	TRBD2	TGTGCCAGCAGCCCCTCTAGCGGGGGGACCGGGGAGCTGTTTTTT	CASSPSSGGTGELFF
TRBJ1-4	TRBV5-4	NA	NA	TGTGCCAGCAGCTATGACGGGATGAATGAAAAACTGTTTTTT	CASSYDGMNEKLFF
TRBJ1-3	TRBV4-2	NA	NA	TGTGCCAGCAGCACACAGGAAACCTCCTCTGGAAACACCATATATTTT	CASSTQETSSGNTIYF
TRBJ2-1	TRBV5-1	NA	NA	TGCGCCAGCAGCTTGGCCGCAACAGATTACAATGAGCAGTTCTTC	CASSLAATDYNEQFF
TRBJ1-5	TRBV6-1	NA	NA	TGTGCCAGCAGTGAACGGTTCGATCTTCCCCAGCATTTT	CASSERFDLPQHF
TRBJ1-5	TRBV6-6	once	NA	TGTGCCAGCAGTTACTCCGGGGGCAATCAGCCCCAGCATTTT	CASSYSGGNQPQHF
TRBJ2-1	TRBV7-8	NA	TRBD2	TGTGCCAGCAGCCGGACTAGCGATGGAAATGAGCAGTTCTTC	CASSRTSDGNEQFF
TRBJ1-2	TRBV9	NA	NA	TGTGCCAGCAGCGTAGACGAGAAAAACTATGGCTACACCTTC	CASSVDEKNYGYTF
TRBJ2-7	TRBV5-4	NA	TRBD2	TGTGCCAGCAGCTTGGGTCCAGCGGGGGAAAGCTACGAGCAGTACTTC	CASSLGPAGESYEQYF
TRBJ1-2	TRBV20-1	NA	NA	TGCAGTGCTAGTAGTTCCCGGAGCCCTAACTATGGCTACACCTTC	CSASSSRSPNYGYTF
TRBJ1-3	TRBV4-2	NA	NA	TGTGCCAGCAGCCAAGAGGGTATAGCTTTACTCTCTGGAAACACCATATATTTT	CASSQEGIALLSGNTIYF
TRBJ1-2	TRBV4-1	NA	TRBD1	TGCGCCAGCAGCCAGGTTAGGACAGGCAACTATGGCTACACCTTC	CASSQVRTGNYGYTF
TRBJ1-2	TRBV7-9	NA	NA	TGTGCCAGCAGCCCCGCGGCCGGACTCTATGGCTACACCTTC	CASSPAAGLYGYTF
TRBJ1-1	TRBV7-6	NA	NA	TGTGCCAGCAGCTTAGGGACACCCCCGGGGGTCAACACTGAAGCTTTCTTT	CASSLGTPPGVNTEAFF
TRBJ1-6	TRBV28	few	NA	TGTGCCAGCAGTTTCCACAGATTCCTCACCCTCCACTTT	CASSFHRFLTLHF